This TCR beta chain comes out of a study of neurological immune-mediated disorders. One entry per CDR3 protein, called by TCRdb with MiXCR from the 5' RACE reads. Among around 15,000 distinct CDR3 sequences listed, 9% to 10% were seen once. A blood bank in Maryland, USA, provided the volunteers who served as healthy controls. The V gene's germline CDR1 is KGHSH and CDR2 LQKENI. The CDR3 sequence is 16 residues long. With 5 bases removed from V and 4 bases from J, the gap between germline ends came to 19 bases. This clonotype came up many times. This receptor was identified in a man aged 50 or older in good health. The sample was CD8+ T cells from blood. The chain links TRBV18 to TRBJ2-3; maybe TRBD1 (6 bases). This CDR3 reads CASSAEQGFVADTQYF. The CDR3 DNA follows: TGTGCCAGCTCAGCGGAACAGGGATTCGTAGCAGATACGCAGTATTTT.